These T cell receptor beta chains were read from a single sample in a study of CD8 T cells in Susac syndrome. TCRdb re-called the immunoSEQ multiplex PCR reads through MiXCR, storing one row per CDR3 protein. The table includes around 280,000 distinct CDR3 sequences, around 90% detected once. Sequencing was done on a sample of CD4+ T cells from PBMCs. The receptors come from a human donor with multiple sclerosis. CDR3s leave out the opening cysteine and the closing phenylalanine or tryptophan. Each record gives: J gene, V gene, CDR3 protein.

>TRBJ2-1|TRBV5-1
ASSLMLRSDNEQF
>TRBJ1-5|TRBV30
AWSYTAGQPNQPQH
>TRBJ2-7|TRBV12-3/TRBV12-4
ASSRISPSSYEQY
>TRBJ1-5|TRBV6-1
ASRPRTAPIYSNQPQH
>TRBJ1-2|TRBV10-3
AISEAGQALYGYT
>TRBJ1-5|TRBV30
AWSPLGNFNQPQH
>TRBJ2-1|TRBV19
ASSPLTSGGYNEQF
>TRBJ1-1|TRBV18
ASSSDREMNTEAF
>TRBJ2-3|TRBV6-5
ASMTPTTQY
>TRBJ2-7|TRBV2
ASGGTSNEQY
>TRBJ2-7|TRBV30
AWSVWGTRPFYEQY
>TRBJ2-4|TRBV20-1
SASTSGENIQY
>TRBJ1-5|TRBV30
AWSSGRTDRNPQH
>TRBJ2-5|TRBV30
AWRSGGQETQY
>TRBJ1-1|TRBV6-1
ASWGTGGENTEAF
>TRBJ2-5|TRBV5-6
ASSLSGIGETQY
>TRBJ1-2|TRBV3-1
ASSQDYRRPY
>TRBJ1-2|TRBV18
ASSPNGDRAYGYT
>TRBJ2-2|TRBV7-2
ASSSIGTVNTGELF
>TRBJ1-2|TRBV20-1
SARAPIYGYT
>TRBJ2-1|TRBV5-1
ASSGMAGGKYNEQF
>TRBJ2-6|TRBV7-9
ASTKDRASGANVLT
>TRBJ1-1|TRBV29-1
SVAGPSGTEAF
>TRBJ1-2|TRBV18
ASSPPGLEGYT
>TRBJ2-5|TRBV2
ASSALAGGVETQY
>TRBJ2-2|TRBV12-3/TRBV12-4
ASSLDRGKTGELF
>TRBJ2-7|TRBV20-1
SASGQGYEQY
>TRBJ2-5|TRBV30
AWSVLETQY
>TRBJ1-4|TRBV15
ATSREDNEKLF
>TRBJ2-3|TRBV7-2
ASSLSPSNTQY
>TRBJ2-7|TRBV18
ASSPQSGRDEQY
>TRBJ2-7|TRBV11-2
ASSLEQGSSYEQY
>TRBJ2-5|TRBV19
ASSPGTEKDGTQY